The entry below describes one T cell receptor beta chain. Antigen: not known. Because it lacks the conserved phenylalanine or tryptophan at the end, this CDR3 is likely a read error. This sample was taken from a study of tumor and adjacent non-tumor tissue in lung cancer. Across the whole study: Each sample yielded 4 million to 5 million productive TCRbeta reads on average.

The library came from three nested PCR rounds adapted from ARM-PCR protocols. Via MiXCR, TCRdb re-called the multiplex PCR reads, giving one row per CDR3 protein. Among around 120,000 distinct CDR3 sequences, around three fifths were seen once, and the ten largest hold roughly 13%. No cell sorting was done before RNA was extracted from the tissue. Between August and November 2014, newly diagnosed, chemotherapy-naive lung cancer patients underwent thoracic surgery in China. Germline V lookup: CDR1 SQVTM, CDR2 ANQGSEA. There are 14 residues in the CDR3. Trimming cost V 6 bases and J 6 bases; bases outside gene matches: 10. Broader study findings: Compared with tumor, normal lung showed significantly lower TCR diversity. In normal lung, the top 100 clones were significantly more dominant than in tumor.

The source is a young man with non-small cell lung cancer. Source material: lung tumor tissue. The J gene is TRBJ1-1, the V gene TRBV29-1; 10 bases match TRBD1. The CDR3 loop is CSVWGQGRMAEAFY. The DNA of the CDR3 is TGCAGCGTCTGGGGACAGGGGAGAATGGCTGAAGCTTTCTAT.